The rows below give T cell receptor beta chains drawn from one sample of a study of blood T cell repertoires in COVID-19. The data were produced by immunoSEQ multiplex PCR, yet TCRdb's version contains in-frame clones alone and is incomplete. The sample has around 310,000 clones; 75% to 90% are singletons. The sequenced material came from PBMCs or T cells enriched from blood (not recorded which). All receptors derive from a woman aged 40 to 50 who had recovered from COVID-19. Each CDR3 is given with its conserved first and last residue. Fields, in order: V gene, J gene, clone size, D gene, CDR3 protein, CDR3 DNA. A D gene is named only where the DNA matches it firmly. Expanded clones are given a class, and other clones once, few, many or no size at all.

v_gene: TRBV29-1
j_gene: TRBJ1-5
abundance: -
d_gene: -
CDR3aa: CSVEPGGSQPQHF
CDR3nt: TGCAGCGTTGAACCGGGGGGGAGTCAGCCCCAGCATTTT

v_gene: TRBV19
j_gene: TRBJ1-5
abundance: -
d_gene: TRBD1
CDR3aa: CASRKTQGINSNQPQHF
CDR3nt: TGTGCCAGTAGAAAAACACAGGGGATCAATAGCAATCAGCCCCAGCATTTT

v_gene: TRBV5-1
j_gene: TRBJ2-7
abundance: -
d_gene: TRBD2
CDR3aa: CASSQGGGQGSEQYF
CDR3nt: TGCGCCAGCAGCCAAGGCGGGGGGCAAGGGTCCGAGCAGTACTTC

v_gene: TRBV28
j_gene: TRBJ2-1
abundance: -
d_gene: -
CDR3aa: CASSPPLGDGFF
CDR3nt: TGTGCCAGCAGTCCTCCTCTGGGCGATGGGTTCTTC

v_gene: TRBV12-3/TRBV12-4
j_gene: TRBJ1-2
abundance: -
d_gene: -
CDR3aa: CASTVGVSYGYTF
CDR3nt: TGTGCCAGCACCGTAGGGGTCAGCTATGGCTACACCTTC

v_gene: TRBV4-1
j_gene: TRBJ1-5
abundance: -
d_gene: -
CDR3aa: CASSPRDNRENQPQHF
CDR3nt: TGCGCCAGCAGCCCCCGAGATAACAGGGAGAATCAGCCCCAGCATTTT

v_gene: TRBV11-2
j_gene: TRBJ1-2
abundance: once
d_gene: -
CDR3aa: CASSSRLGLYGYTF
CDR3nt: TGTGCCAGCAGCTCCCGATTGGGGCTCTATGGCTACACCTTC

v_gene: TRBV7-3
j_gene: TRBJ2-7
abundance: -
d_gene: -
CDR3aa: CASSSYRAGQDEQYF
CDR3nt: TGTGCCAGCAGCTCCTACAGGGCGGGTCAGGACGAGCAGTACTTC

v_gene: TRBV4-1
j_gene: TRBJ1-5
abundance: few
d_gene: -
CDR3aa: CASSQDVPGGRQPQHF
CDR3nt: TGCGCCAGCAGCCAAGATGTTCCGGGGGGACGGCAGCCCCAGCATTTT

v_gene: TRBV4-3
j_gene: TRBJ1-2
abundance: -
d_gene: -
CDR3aa: CASSQEQANYGYTF
CDR3nt: TGCGCCAGCAGCCAAGAACAGGCTAACTATGGCTACACCTTC

v_gene: TRBV5-1
j_gene: TRBJ2-7
abundance: -
d_gene: TRBD2
CDR3aa: CASSSLGVAGPSEQYF
CDR3nt: TGCGCCAGCAGCTCTCTGGGAGTAGCGGGGCCGTCCGAGCAGTACTTC

v_gene: TRBV27
j_gene: TRBJ2-7
abundance: -
d_gene: TRBD1
CDR3aa: CASSSDRGWTYEQYF
CDR3nt: TGTGCCAGCAGTTCCGACAGGGGATGGACCTACGAGCAGTACTTC

v_gene: TRBV9
j_gene: TRBJ2-3
abundance: -
d_gene: TRBD2
CDR3aa: CASSRGLAGGPSTDTQYF
CDR3nt: TGTGCCAGCAGCCGAGGACTAGCGGGGGGCCCCAGCACAGATACGCAGTATTTT

v_gene: TRBV10-1
j_gene: TRBJ2-5
abundance: -
d_gene: -
CDR3aa: CASSEFGLAGETQYF
CDR3nt: TGCGCCAGCAGTGAGTTCGGGCTAGCAGGAGAGACCCAGTACTTC

v_gene: TRBV7-9
j_gene: TRBJ1-5
abundance: -
d_gene: -
CDR3aa: CASSLYGGRDQPQHF
CDR3nt: TGTGCCAGCAGCTTATACGGGGGACGAGATCAGCCCCAGCATTTT

v_gene: TRBV5-1
j_gene: TRBJ2-1
abundance: once
d_gene: TRBD2
CDR3aa: CASSLGGTTSNEQFF
CDR3nt: TGCGCCAGCAGCTTGGGAGGGACTACTTCCAATGAGCAGTTCTTC

v_gene: TRBV18
j_gene: TRBJ2-5
abundance: -
d_gene: TRBD1
CDR3aa: CASSPPVRPDREETQYF
CDR3nt: TGTGCCAGCTCACCACCGGTTCGGCCAGACAGGGAAGAGACCCAGTACTTC

v_gene: TRBV29-1
j_gene: TRBJ2-5
abundance: -
d_gene: TRBD1
CDR3aa: CSTYSTTGRQETQYF
CDR3nt: TGCAGCACCTATTCTACGACAGGGCGGCAAGAGACCCAGTACTTC

v_gene: TRBV3-1/TRBV3-2
j_gene: TRBJ1-6
abundance: -
d_gene: TRBD1
CDR3aa: CASSQAGTGESPLHF
CDR3nt: TGTGCCAGCAGCCAAGCCGGGACAGGGGAATCACCCCTCCACTTT

v_gene: TRBV7-6
j_gene: TRBJ1-1
abundance: -
d_gene: TRBD1
CDR3aa: CASSSPTGASTEAFF
CDR3nt: TGTGCCAGCAGCTCGCCGACAGGGGCTTCCACTGAAGCTTTCTTT

v_gene: TRBV7-2
j_gene: TRBJ2-1
abundance: -
d_gene: -
CDR3aa: CASSFPGLLGNEQFF
CDR3nt: TGTGCCAGCAGCTTTCCGGGACTCTTGGGGAATGAGCAGTTCTTC

v_gene: TRBV12-3/TRBV12-4
j_gene: TRBJ1-2
abundance: -
d_gene: -
CDR3aa: CASSPRDYGYTF
CDR3nt: TGTGCCAGCAGCCCTCGGGACTATGGCTACACCTTC

v_gene: TRBV4-3
j_gene: TRBJ2-7
abundance: once
d_gene: TRBD1
CDR3aa: CASSLATGEYEQYF
CDR3nt: TGCGCCAGCAGCCTAGCGACAGGGGAGTACGAGCAGTACTTC

v_gene: TRBV5-1
j_gene: TRBJ1-5
abundance: -
d_gene: -
CDR3aa: CASSWGGQDQPQHF
CDR3nt: TGCGCCAGCAGCTGGGGGGGCCAGGATCAGCCCCAGCATTTT

v_gene: TRBV5-6
j_gene: TRBJ1-4
abundance: -
d_gene: TRBD1
CDR3aa: CASSLGDRALF
CDR3nt: TGTGCCAGCAGCTTGGGGGACAGGGCGCTTTTT

v_gene: TRBV6-5
j_gene: TRBJ2-5
abundance: -
d_gene: TRBD1
CDR3aa: CASSPGQGETQYF
CDR3nt: TGTGCCAGCAGTCCGGGACAGGGGGAGACCCAGTACTTC

v_gene: TRBV10-3
j_gene: TRBJ2-1
abundance: once
d_gene: -
CDR3aa: CAISPLTNNEQFF
CDR3nt: TGTGCCATCAGTCCCCTCACAAACAATGAGCAGTTCTTC

v_gene: TRBV11-2
j_gene: TRBJ2-2
abundance: -
d_gene: -
CDR3aa: CASSLDATRSTTGELFF
CDR3nt: TGTGCCAGCAGCTTAGACGCGACACGGTCAACGACAGGGGAGCTGTTTTTT

v_gene: TRBV12-5
j_gene: TRBJ2-7
abundance: few
d_gene: -
CDR3aa: CASGQDSPYEQYF
CDR3nt: TGTGCTAGTGGTCAGGACAGCCCTTACGAGCAGTACTTC

v_gene: TRBV30
j_gene: TRBJ1-4
abundance: -
d_gene: TRBD1
CDR3aa: CAWSVTGTGVEKLFF
CDR3nt: TGTGCCTGGAGTGTAACCGGGACAGGGGTTGAAAAACTGTTTTTT

v_gene: TRBV6-5
j_gene: TRBJ2-5
abundance: -
d_gene: TRBD2
CDR3aa: CASSVGLAILETQYF
CDR3nt: TGTGCCAGCAGCGTGGGACTAGCTATTTTAGAGACCCAGTACTTC

v_gene: TRBV5-1
j_gene: TRBJ2-7
abundance: -
d_gene: -
CDR3aa: CASSLGARLDEQYF
CDR3nt: TGCGCCAGCAGCTTGGGAGCACGGTTGGACGAGCAGTACTTC

v_gene: TRBV18
j_gene: TRBJ2-5
abundance: -
d_gene: -
CDR3aa: CASSRLSPAGEVLGTQYF
CDR3nt: TGTGCCAGCTCACGACTAAGCCCGGCGGGCGAAGTATTGGGGACCCAGTACTTC

v_gene: TRBV4-3
j_gene: TRBJ1-3
abundance: -
d_gene: -
CDR3aa: CASSQSVAGGTGNTIYF
CDR3nt: TGCGCCAGCAGCCAAAGCGTGGCGGGGGGGACTGGAAACACCATATATTTT